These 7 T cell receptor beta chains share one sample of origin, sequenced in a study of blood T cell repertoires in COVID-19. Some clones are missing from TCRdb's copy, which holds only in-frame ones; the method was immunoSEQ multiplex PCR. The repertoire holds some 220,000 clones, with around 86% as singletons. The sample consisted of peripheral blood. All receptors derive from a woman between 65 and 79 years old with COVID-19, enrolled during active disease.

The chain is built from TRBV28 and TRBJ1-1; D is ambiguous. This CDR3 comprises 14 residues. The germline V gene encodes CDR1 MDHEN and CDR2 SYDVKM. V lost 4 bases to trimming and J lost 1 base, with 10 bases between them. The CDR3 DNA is TGTGCCAGCAGTTCACGACAAGCGAACACTGAAGCTTTCTTT. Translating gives CASSSRQANTEAFF.

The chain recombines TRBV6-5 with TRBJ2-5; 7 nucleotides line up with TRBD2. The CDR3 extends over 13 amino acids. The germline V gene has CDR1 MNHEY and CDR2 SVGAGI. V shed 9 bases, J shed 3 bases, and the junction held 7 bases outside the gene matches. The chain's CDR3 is CASSPAGEETQYF. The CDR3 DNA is TGTGCCAGTTCCCCCGCGGGAGAAGAGACCCAGTACTTC.

The CDR3 DNA reads as TGCGCCAGCAGCCCCACCGCCGGTGAGGTTCAGCCCCAGCATTTT. This gives the protein CASSPTAGEVQPQHF. The chain has TRBV5-1 and TRBJ1-5; no firm D call. Germline loops: CDR1 SGHRS, CDR2 YFSETQ. Trimming removed 4 bases from V and 6 bases from J, with 17 bases in between. The CDR3 covers 15 residues.

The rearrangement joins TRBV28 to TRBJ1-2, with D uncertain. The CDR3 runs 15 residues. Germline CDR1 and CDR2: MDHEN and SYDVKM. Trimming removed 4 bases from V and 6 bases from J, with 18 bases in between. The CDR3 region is CASSSRHVINHGYTF. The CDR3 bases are TGTGCCAGCAGTTCCCGACACGTAATCAACCATGGCTACACCTTC.

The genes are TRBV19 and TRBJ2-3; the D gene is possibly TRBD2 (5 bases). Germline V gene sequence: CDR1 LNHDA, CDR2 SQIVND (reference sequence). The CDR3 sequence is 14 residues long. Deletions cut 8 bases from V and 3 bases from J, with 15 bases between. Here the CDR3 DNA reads TGTGCCAGTCGAGGGAATTTCAGGACAGATACGCAGTATTTT. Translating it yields CASRGNFRTDTQYF.

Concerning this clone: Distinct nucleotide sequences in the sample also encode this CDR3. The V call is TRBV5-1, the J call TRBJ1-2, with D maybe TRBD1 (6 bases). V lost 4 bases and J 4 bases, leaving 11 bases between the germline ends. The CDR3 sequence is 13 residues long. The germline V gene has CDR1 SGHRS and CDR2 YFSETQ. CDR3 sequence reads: CASSPTGIYGYTF. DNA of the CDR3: TGCGCCAGCAGCCCGACAGGTATCTATGGCTACACCTTC.

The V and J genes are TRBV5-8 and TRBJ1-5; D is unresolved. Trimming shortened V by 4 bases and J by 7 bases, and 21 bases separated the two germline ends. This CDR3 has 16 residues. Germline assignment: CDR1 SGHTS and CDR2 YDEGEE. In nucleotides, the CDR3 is TGTGCCAGCAGCGGAACGGATGCCCTGGGGAGACAGCCCCAGCATTTT. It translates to CASSGTDALGRQPQHF.